Described below is a single TCR beta chain sequence and its context. The antigen is undetermined. This specimen comes from a study of cytotoxic CD8 clonotypes in ibrutinib-treated CLL. Study-level background: The group held 11 relapsed/refractory and around 14 treatment-naive patients, with roughly 17 IGHV unmutated. Responses: approximately 25 partial, 2 complete; after median around 70 months, roughly 14 stayed remitted, approximately twelve progressed. Response samples were taken after a median of about 11 months on treatment, range 6 to 36. Study-wide findings and caveats: Sustained-remission patients were sampled at different times than progressing patients were.

Profiling relied on immunoSEQ multiplex PCR, and the TCRdb table lists in-frame clones only, not all of them. The sample yields approximately 24,000 clones, just under 80% seen once. J gave up 2 bases and V 6 bases, and 7 bases lay outside the gene matches. The CDR3 totals 14 residues. Looked up from germline, CDR1 is SGHRS and CDR2 is YFSETQ. This clonotype originated in a human donor with chronic lymphocytic leukemia. Material: PBMCs, obtained before ibrutinib treatment. The genes are TRBV5-1 and TRBJ1-2; 7 bases align to TRBD1. The CDR3 reads CASNSAGGNYGYTF. The CDR3, as DNA: TGCGCCAGCAATTCGGCAGGGGGAAACTATGGCTACACCTTC.